This TCR beta chain is drawn from a study of radiation and T cells in renal cell carcinoma. The CDR3 is 15 residues long. Germline CDR1 and CDR2: KGHSH and LQKENI. Deletions cut 3 bases from V and 2 bases from J, with 14 bases between. Documented time point: blood 2 weeks post-SBRT. Noted treatment: 15 Gy SBRT to primary tumor, nephrectomy 4 weeks later. Blood was sampled at baseline, 2 weeks and 4 weeks after SBRT. The table came from immunoSEQ multiplex PCR; TCRdb's copy has only in-frame clones and leaves some out. Of approximately 79,000 clones in the sample, about 80% are singletons; the top ten hold roughly 6%.

The sample in question was blood, obtained from a patient whose treatment included radiotherapy and nephrectomy. V is TRBV18 and J is TRBJ2-7; a weak D match, TRBD1 (6 bases). This receptor was identified in a man in his 60s with renal cell carcinoma. The CDR3 reads CASSPYTGSTYEQYF. CDR3 DNA: TGTGCCAGCTCACCTTATACAGGGTCTACCTACGAGCAGTACTTC.